This section outlines one T cell receptor (beta chain) sequence together with its context. Its antigen is as yet unknown. The data are from a study of T cell repertoires in cytomegalovirus infection. Background on the study: Shared public TCR beta signatures pointed to both CMV infection and a matching HLA type.

TCRdb called the reads again in MiXCR, with one record for every CDR3 protein. The table includes 680,000 or so distinct CDR3 sequences, about a third detected once. Between the trimmed V and J ends, which lost 5 bases and 3 bases, there was a span of 23 bases. Germline CDR1 and CDR2: MNHNY and SVGAGI (reference sequence). The CDR3 is made up of 18 amino acids. Findings of the study overall: Ex vivo responses were dominated by HLA-C-restricted CMV-specific TCR beta clonotypes. Carriers of CMV and the relevant HLA type were discriminated by public TCR beta frequency.

This clonotype originated in a human donor in good health (CMV status not recorded). Some clones in this sample may be carry-over from other donors' samples. The rearrangement links TRBV6-6 to TRBJ1-5; D perhaps matches TRBD1 (6 bases). Sequencing used PBMCs. Here the CDR3 DNA reads TGTGCCAGCAGTGTTGGGGGGGCGGGCATTTCACTCAATCAGCCCCAGCATTTT. Protein product: CASSVGGAGISLNQPQHF.